The 31 T cell receptor beta chains reported below all come from one sample, sequenced in a study of blood T cell repertoires in COVID-19. Some clones are missing from TCRdb's copy, which holds only in-frame ones; the method was immunoSEQ multiplex PCR. Of around 450,000 clones listed, around 90% are singletons. Sequences were obtained from PBMCs or T cells enriched from blood (not recorded which). These TCRs come from a woman aged 18-35 years who had recovered from COVID-19.

This chain joins TRBV29-1 and TRBJ1-4; 9 nucleotides match TRBD1. Per the germline V gene, CDR1 is SQVTM and CDR2 is ANQGSEA. The junction had 7 bases not matched to a gene; V was cut back by 7 bases and J by 7 bases. This CDR3 spans 13 amino acids. CDR3 coding DNA: TGCAGCGGGGGGGACAGGGAAGGTGAAAAACTGTTTTTT. Protein product: CSGGDREGEKLFF.

This rearrangement joins TRBV7-9 to TRBJ2-1, with D possibly TRBD1 on 6 matching bases. CDR1 and CDR2 (germline): SEHNR, FQNEAQ (reference sequence). Trimming removed 6 bases from V and 0 bases from J, with 12 bases in between. CDR3 size: 15 residues. CDR3 region: CASRGATSSYNEQFF. The CDR3 DNA follows: TGTGCCAGCAGGGGGGCTACGAGCTCCTACAATGAGCAGTTCTTC.

This sequence joins TRBV5-5 and TRBJ2-2; TRBD1 aligns across 8 bases. CDR3 size: 14 residues. Germline assignment: CDR1 SGHKS and CDR2 YYEKEE (reference sequence). V lost 0 bases and J lost 6; bases outside the gene matches: 1. CDR3 in amino acids: CASSLDRGAGELFF. The CDR3 DNA is TGTGCCAGCAGCTTGGACAGGGGGGCCGGGGAGCTGTTTTTT.

This clone was seen only a few times. This chain connects TRBV2 to TRBJ1-1, with D hard to call. CDR1 SNHLY and CDR2 FYNNEI come from the germline V gene. The V and J ends lost 3 bases and 2 bases respectively, with 7 bases between them. The CDR3 extends over 13 amino acids. Here the CDR3 DNA reads TGTGCCAGCAGTGACACGAGTAACACTGAAGCTTTCTTT. This gives the protein CASSDTSNTEAFF.

This clone was seen once. The CDR3, as DNA: TGTGCCAGCAGCCAAGGCCTCCCTGACAGTCCCTATGGCTACACCTTC. It encodes CASSQGLPDSPYGYTF. The V and J genes are TRBV4-2 and TRBJ1-2; D may be TRBD1 (5 bases). V lost 1 base to trimming and J lost 4 bases, with 16 bases between them. The CDR3 loop spans 16 amino acids. Germline V gene sequence: CDR1 LGHNA, CDR2 YNFKEQ.

The chain is built from TRBV25-1 and TRBJ2-7; D is perhaps TRBD1 (6 bases). The germline V and J ends were trimmed by 1 base and 3 bases, with 10 bases remaining between them. Germline CDR1 and CDR2: MGHDK and SYGVNS. This CDR3 spans 14 amino acids. The CDR3 nucleotides are TGTGCCAGCAGTGAATCCGCAGGGGACTACGAGCAGTACTTC. Protein: CASSESAGDYEQYF.

In this sample, this clone turned up once. This sequence joins TRBV24-1 and TRBJ2-2, with 12 bases matching TRBD2. The V segment lost 5 bases and the J segment 7 bases; nucleotides outside the gene matches: 7. CDR3 size: 16 residues. Germline CDR1 and CDR2: KGHDR and SFDVKD. CDR3 sequence: CATSAWTSGDVGELFF. The CDR3 nucleotides read TGTGCCACCAGTGCCTGGACTAGCGGGGACGTCGGGGAGCTGTTTTTT.

For this clone: Other DNA variants within this sample encode the same CDR3. This sequence joins TRBV30 and TRBJ2-7; D may be TRBD1 (6 bases). This CDR3 spans 14 amino acids. V was pared by 1 base and J by 4 bases, with 14 bases between. Germline V gene lookup returns CDR1 GTSNPN and CDR2 SVGIG (reference sequence). CDR3 residues: CAWSGGQGTYEQYF. The CDR3, as DNA: TGTGCCTGGAGTGGTGGCCAGGGGACGTACGAGCAGTACTTC.

The V gene is TRBV28, the J gene TRBJ1-6; no clear D. V was trimmed by 8 bases and J by 6 bases, leaving 14 bases between them. The germline gives CDR1 MDHEN, CDR2 SYDVKM. CDR3 length: 14 residues. CDR3 coding DNA: TGTGCCAGCCGGCGGGAGGCCGGTAATTCACCCCTCCACTTT. Amino acids: CASRREAGNSPLHF.

The V gene is TRBV2, the J gene TRBJ2-3; TRBD2 aligns across 10 bases. In germline, CDR1 is SNHLY, CDR2 FYNNEI. J lost 3 bases, V lost 6 bases, and 9 bases had no gene match. This CDR3 spans 16 amino acids. In DNA, the CDR3 is TGTGCCAGCAGCGAACAACTAGCGGGGATGACAGATACGCAGTATTTT. It is translated as CASSEQLAGMTDTQYF.

This clone has a single count. J is TRBJ2-1 and V is TRBV21-1; the table names TRBD2, a call not compared with the DNA. TRBV21-1 is a pseudogene locus. The CDR3 spans 17 residues. This CDR3 reads CASSKSSGGAAMNEQFF. Written as DNA, the CDR3 is TGTGCCAGCAGCAAATCTAGCGGGGGGGCAGCTATGAATGAGCAGTTCTTC.

Details on this clone: A read error may produce the germline difference seen at one junction end. The chain employs TRBV5-1 and TRBJ1-2; D gene ambiguous. CDR3 length: 12 residues. CDR1 and CDR2 (germline): SGHRS, YFSETQ. The CDR3 bases are TGCGCCAGCAGCTCCGACCCAACTTACCTAGCTTTC. This codes for CASSSDPTYLAF.

This clone has just one count. The chain employs TRBV5-1 and TRBJ2-5; 8 bases line up with TRBD2. V was clipped by 4 bases and J by 2 bases; unmatched bases: 1. The CDR3 is 13 amino acids. Germline-derived CDR1 and CDR2 are SGHRS and YFSETQ. The CDR3 spells CASSTGGQETQYF. The CDR3 DNA is TGCGCCAGCAGCACGGGGGGGCAAGAGACCCAGTACTTC.

The chain couples TRBV5-1 to TRBJ1-2; tentative D call: TRBD1 (6 bases). Trimming shortened V by 4 bases and J by 10 bases, and 20 bases separated the two germline ends. CDR1 is SGHRS and CDR2 is YFSETQ in the germline V gene. The CDR3 contains 14 residues. DNA for the CDR3: TGCGCCAGCAGCCGAGGGGGAGCCGACAGGACCTACACCTTC. This sequence encodes CASSRGGADRTYTF.

J is TRBJ1-2 and V is TRBV25-1; D is uncertain. With 1 base removed from V and 7 bases from J, the gap between germline ends came to 13 bases. Germline CDR1 is MGHDK and CDR2 is SYGVNS. The CDR3 is 14 amino acids. The CDR3 region is CASSESGWRGGYTF. The CDR3 nucleotides read TGTGCCAGCAGTGAATCGGGCTGGCGGGGTGGCTACACCTTC.

The J gene is TRBJ2-7, the V gene TRBV7-6, with 7 bases that match TRBD2. The CDR3 contains 13 residues. Germline loops: CDR1 SGHVS, CDR2 FNYEAQ. Trimming removed 5 bases from V and 3 bases from J; junction bases left unmatched: 4. The CDR3, as DNA: TGTGCCAGCAGCCCCGCGGGGGACTACGAGCAGTACTTC. This codes for CASSPAGDYEQYF.

J is TRBJ1-6 and V is TRBV30; maybe TRBD1 (5 bases). Looked up from germline, CDR1 is GTSNPN and CDR2 is SVGIG (reference sequence). This CDR3 region has 11 residues. Trimming pared 0 bases from V and 14 bases from J, leaving 8 bases between. In DNA, the CDR3 is TGTGCCTGGAGTGTACGGGGGACCCTCCACTTT. Encoded protein: CAWSVRGTLHF.

The chain employs TRBV7-2 and TRBJ2-5, with D possibly matching TRBD2 (7 bases). Germline assignment: CDR1 SGHTA and CDR2 FQGNSA. V lost 8 bases, J lost 4 bases, and 17 bases lay in between. The CDR3 is 14 amino acids. The CDR3 is CASVRGGARETQYF. The CDR3 region has the DNA TGTGCCAGCGTAAGGGGGGGGGCCCGAGAGACCCAGTACTTC.

This clone is termed medium-sized. The rearrangement links TRBV6-4 to TRBJ2-3; 9 bases map to TRBD2. The CDR3 has 14 amino acids. Germline lookup yields CDR1 MRHNA and CDR2 SNTAGT. J gave up 1 base and V 4 bases, and 0 bases lay outside the gene matches. This CDR3 reads CASSVAGGTDTQYF. Here the CDR3 DNA reads TGTGCCAGCAGTGTAGCGGGGGGCACAGATACGCAGTATTTT.

This clone was seen only a few times. The chain has TRBV3-1 (or the pseudogene TRBV3-2) and TRBJ2-1; 12 nucleotides align to TRBD2. Per the germline V gene, CDR1 is LGHDT and CDR2 is YNNKEL (reference sequence). The CDR3 loop spans 15 amino acids. J lost 9 bases, V lost 0 bases, and 3 bases had no gene match. This chain's CDR3 is CASSQEWTSGVEQFF. Here the CDR3 DNA reads TGTGCCAGCAGCCAAGAGTGGACTAGCGGGGTTGAGCAGTTCTTC.

V usage is TRBV2 and J usage is TRBJ1-5; TRBD1 aligns across 7 bases. Germline-derived CDR1 and CDR2 are SNHLY and FYNNEI. The CDR3 sequence is 17 residues long. Germline trimming cut 5 bases from V and 0 bases from J; bases unmatched to any gene: 10. The DNA of the CDR3 is TGTGCCAGCAGTCTGACAGGGATAACGTATAGCAATCAGCCCCAGCATTTT. Translating gives CASSLTGITYSNQPQHF.

The CDR3 reads CASSEAPQVNTEAFF. In DNA, the CDR3 is TGTGCCAGCAGTGAAGCGCCCCAGGTGAACACTGAAGCTTTCTTT. The genes are TRBV2 and TRBJ1-1; D call uncertain. The CDR3 is 15 residues long. V was clipped by 0 bases and J by 0 bases, with 8 bases between them. The germline V gene has CDR1 SNHLY and CDR2 FYNNEI.

The J gene is TRBJ1-5, the V gene TRBV14; D is perhaps TRBD1 (5 bases). CDR1 is SGHDN, CDR2 FVKESK, per germline. Deletions cut 8 bases from V and 5 bases from J, with 16 bases between. The CDR3 loop spans 14 amino acids. CDR3 coding DNA: TGTGCCAGCGGTCGCGGGACGGGTTATCAGCCCCAGCATTTT. Its protein product is CASGRGTGYQPQHF.

V is TRBV28 and J is TRBJ1-4; 9 bases align to TRBD1. Unmatched junction bases numbered 15, after V lost 5 bases and J lost 2 bases. From germline, CDR1 is MDHEN and CDR2 SYDVKM. CDR3 length: 19 amino acids. The CDR3 loop is CASSLPGQGPTWTNEKLFF. CDR3 in DNA: TGTGCCAGCAGTCTCCCGGGACAGGGTCCCACGTGGACTAATGAAAAACTGTTTTTT.

This clone was detected only once. Here the CDR3 DNA reads TGTGCCAGCAGCGCCACGGGACAGTATAATTCACCCCTCCACTTT. Its protein is CASSATGQYNSPLHF. This chain joins TRBV2 and TRBJ1-6, with 7 bases matching TRBD1. Germline assignment: CDR1 SNHLY and CDR2 FYNNEI. This CDR3 comprises 15 residues. The V and J ends lost 6 bases and 4 bases, in that order; junction bases with no gene match: 6.

The V and J genes are TRBV7-9 and TRBJ2-7; 11 bases agree with TRBD1. Germline lookup yields CDR1 SEHNR and CDR2 FQNEAQ (reference sequence). V lost 1 base, J lost 13 bases, and 3 bases stayed unmatched. The CDR3 spans 12 residues. CDR3: CASSLVGQGEYF. The CDR3 DNA reads TGTGCCAGCAGCTTAGTGGGACAGGGGGAATACTTC.

CDR3 amino acids: CAIGSSPGEQFF. The CDR3 DNA sequence: TGTGCCATCGGCTCCAGCCCAGGTGAGCAGTTCTTC. The genes are TRBV12-3 or TRBV12-4 and TRBJ2-1; no definite D call. The CDR3 has 12 amino acids. The V end lost 10 bases, the J end lost 9 bases, and 16 bases lay between the germline ends.

The chain combines TRBV19 with TRBJ1-1; D uncertain. V lost 0 bases to trimming and J lost 3 bases, with 8 bases between them. Germline-derived CDR1 and CDR2 are LNHDA and SQIVND (reference sequence). The CDR3 runs 14 residues. CDR3 sequence: CASSIENRYTEAFF. DNA of the CDR3: TGTGCCAGTAGTATAGAAAACAGATACACTGAAGCTTTCTTT.

The V gene is TRBV5-5, the J gene TRBJ1-2; D call uncertain. The germline gives CDR1 SGHKS, CDR2 YYEKEE (reference sequence). Trimming cost V 2 bases and J 8 bases, with 10 bases left between them. The CDR3 spans 12 residues. The CDR3 bases are TGTGCCAGCAGCTTTTTACTTCGGGGCTACACCTTC. Translation gives CASSFLLRGYTF.

This chain uses TRBV10-3 with TRBJ2-7; tentative D call: TRBD1 (8 bases). This CDR3 region has 14 residues. The germline V gene encodes CDR1 ENHRY and CDR2 SYGVKD. Trimming left V 2 bases short and J 6 bases short, with 14 bases between. CDR3 in amino acids: CAISEDRGGVEQYF. For the CDR3, the DNA is TGTGCCATCAGTGAGGACAGGGGAGGGGTCGAGCAGTACTTC.

This clone has a handful of counts. V is TRBV5-1 and J is TRBJ1-1; possibly TRBD1 for D (6 bases). This CDR3 has 14 residues. V was cut by 4 bases and J by 1 base, with 11 bases left in between. Germline CDR1 SGHRS, CDR2 YFSETQ. This CDR3 reads CASSDGTPNTEAFF. The CDR3 DNA follows: TGCGCCAGCAGCGATGGGACACCGAACACTGAAGCTTTCTTT.